This T cell receptor beta chain was recorded in a study of shared clonotypes between healthy human individuals. Study-level findings and limits: It was the non-shared clonotypes that had lower generation probabilities than clonotypes shared by all four donors.

This clone was recorded a few times. The target antigen is unknown. Trimming cost V 0 bases and J 2 bases, with 13 bases left between them. This CDR3 is built from 16 residues. Looked up from germline, CDR1 is SGHDT and CDR2 is YYEEEE. In the naive CD8 group, cells lacked CD45RO and were positively selected for CCR7, so terminally differentiated effector memory CD45RA+ cells were left out. There were only Caucasian adults among the donors, and all lived in Nashville, Tennessee. Here immunoSEQ multiplex PCR was the method, and the copy in TCRdb shows in-frame clones only, minus some. The data show roughly 850,000 clones, about 96% seen once.

This sequence was found in a man aged 25 to 40 in good health. What was sequenced was naive CD8+ T cells sorted from blood. The chain couples TRBV5-6 to TRBJ2-3; D possibly corresponds to TRBD1 (5 bases). The CDR3 reads CASSLALQEYTDTQYF. CDR3 nucleotide sequence: TGTGCCAGCAGCTTGGCGTTACAGGAATACACAGATACGCAGTATTTT.